This section outlines one T cell receptor beta chain sequence together with its context. Its matching antigen is unknown. The authors extracted RNA and reverse transcribed it into cDNA as the sequencing template. Clones were read by immunoSEQ multiplex PCR, and TCRdb kept only the in-frame ones, dropping some. The sample lists 75,000 to 100,000 clones, around three quarters seen once, with roughly 17% in the top ten. Treatment reported: oral pan-JAK inhibitor, 5-10 mg twice daily. This sample was taken from a study of CD8+ T cells in alopecia areata. As for the study in general: Percent affected scalp area, the SALT score, rated treated patients' severity.

The study's findings and limits: Scalp clonality, together with expanded CD8+ clones among the top 100, fell significantly with tofacitinib. Tofacitinib did not eliminate many expanded lesional clones from scalp or blood. Greater clonality was observed in lesional scalp samples, especially alopecia totalis/universalis, versus normal scalp.

V lost 3 bases to trimming and J lost 4 bases, with 10 bases between them. Germline V gene lookup returns CDR1 SQVTM and CDR2 ANQGSEA. The CDR3 is 12 amino acids. Sequencing used CD8+ T cells sorted from blood, obtained at approximately week 44, from a patient treated with tofacitinib. The chain recombines TRBV29-1 with TRBJ2-7; possibly TRBD1 or TRBD2 for D (5 bases each). The source is a human donor with alopecia areata. CDR3 DNA sequence: TGCAGCGTTGAGGGGACCCAATACGAGCAGTACTTC. It specifies CSVEGTQYEQYF.